The next 23 T cell receptor beta chains were all read from a single sample in a study of a mutant IDH1 vaccine in newly diagnosed glioma. Documented time point: week 23, last vaccination. Topical imiquimod was applied with each vaccine dose, which held 300 ug of mutant IDH1 20-mer peptide. Antigen specificity for these receptors is unknown. Measured with immunoSEQ multiplex PCR; TCRdb has only the in-frame clones, and not every one. The sample holds 35,000 to 55,000 clones, 70% to 85% seen once. This material consisted of PBMCs, taken from a glioma patient whose treatment included an IDH1 peptide vaccine. The receptors come from a woman aged 18-35 years with glioma. Some clones in this sample may be carry-over from other donors' samples.

V is TRBV27 and J is TRBJ1-1; maybe TRBD1 (5 bases). Germline CDR1 is MNHEY and CDR2 is SMNVEV (reference sequence). V was shortened by 5 bases and J by 1 base, with 11 bases between the two germline ends. The CDR3 loop spans 14 amino acids. The chain's CDR3 is CASSMMTENTEAFF. The CDR3 nucleotides read TGTGCCAGCAGTATGATGACAGAGAACACTGAAGCTTTCTTT.

DNA for the CDR3: TGTGCCAGCAGGAATCGAGGGGTAACGGTTAATGAGCAGTTCTTC. Translation: CASRNRGVTVNEQFF. The rearrangement uses TRBV6-5 and TRBJ2-1; D possibly uses TRBD1 or TRBD2 (5 bases each). The ends were cut back, 6 bases at V and 7 bases at J, with 19 bases in the middle. Germline values: CDR1 MNHEY, CDR2 SVGAGI. This CDR3 contains 15 residues.

V and J are TRBV9 and TRBJ2-7; D might be TRBD2 (6 bases). CDR3 length: 14 residues. In germline, CDR1 is SGDLS, CDR2 YYNGEE. V gave up 4 bases and J gave up 0 bases, with 11 bases separating them. The CDR3 region has the DNA TGTGCCAGCAGCCCTCGGGACTTCTCCTACGAGCAGTACTTC. Protein sequence: CASSPRDFSYEQYF.

The chain joins TRBV5-6 to TRBJ1-5; D not resolved. In germline, CDR1 is SGHDT, CDR2 YYEEEE. There are 13 residues in the CDR3. V was shortened by 2 bases and J by 0 bases, with 3 bases between the two germline ends. In DNA, the CDR3 is TGTGCCAGCAGCTTAGATAGCAATCAGCCCCAGCATTTT. It is translated as CASSLDSNQPQHF.

The gene calls are TRBV11-2 and TRBJ2-3, with D possibly matching TRBD2 (6 bases). V gave up 1 base and J gave up 5 bases, with 10 bases separating them. CDR1 is SGHAT and CDR2 is FQNNGV in the germline V gene. The CDR3 totals 14 residues. CDR3 nucleotide sequence: TGTGCCAGCAGCTTAGCTGGGACTCTAGATACGCAGTATTTT. This gives the protein CASSLAGTLDTQYF.

The chain uses TRBV30 and TRBJ2-2; the D gene is possibly TRBD1 (6 bases). The V end lost 3 bases, the J end lost 5 bases, and 10 bases lay between the germline ends. In germline, CDR1 is GTSNPN, CDR2 SVGIG (reference sequence). This CDR3 has 13 amino acids. The CDR3 DNA is TGTGCCTGGAGCATTACAGGGACCGGGGAGCTGTTTTTT. This translates into CAWSITGTGELFF.

The chain joins TRBV5-1 to TRBJ2-3; perhaps TRBD1 as D (7 bases). V dropped 7 bases and J dropped 4 bases, with 16 bases sitting between them. The V gene's germline CDR1 is SGHRS and CDR2 YFSETQ. This CDR3 region has 14 residues. The DNA of the CDR3 is TGCGCCAGCCTCAGGGGGGCTGGCGCAGATACGCAGTATTTT. This gives the protein CASLRGAGADTQYF.

The gene calls are TRBV13 and TRBJ1-3, with a tentative D call TRBD1 (5 bases). The CDR3 consists of 13 residues. Trimming stripped 5 bases from V and 7 bases from J, with 12 bases between. CDR1 is PRHDT, CDR2 FYEKMQ, per germline (reference sequence). The CDR3 nucleotides read TGTGCCAGCAGCCTTGGGGGGGATAACACCATATATTTT. Its translation: CASSLGGDNTIYF.

The J gene is TRBJ2-1, the V gene TRBV6-4; TRBD2 matches at 9 bases. In germline, CDR1 is MRHNA, CDR2 SNTAGT. CDR3 size: 16 residues. The V segment lost 2 bases and the J segment 4 bases; nucleotides outside the gene matches: 6. CDR3 amino acids: CASSDTGGGVYNEQFF. CDR3 sequence (DNA): TGTGCCAGCAGTGACACTGGCGGGGGGGTTTACAATGAGCAGTTCTTC.

This chain links TRBV19 with TRBJ1-1, with D unclear. V lost 0 bases, J lost 0 bases, and 5 bases lay in between. The CDR3 covers 14 residues. CDR1 and CDR2 (germline): LNHDA, SQIVND (reference sequence). DNA for the CDR3: TGTGCCAGTAGTATAGATATGGTGAACACTGAAGCTTTCTTT. Residues: CASSIDMVNTEAFF. Using reference TRBV19 and TRBJ1-1 for the parts outside the CDR3, the full variable domain is DGGITQSPKYLFRKEGQNVTLSCEQNLNHDAMYWYRQDPGQGLRLIYYSQIVNDFQKGDIAEGYSVSREKKESFPLTVTSAQKNPTAFYLCASSIDMVNTEAFFGQGTRLTVV.

The rearrangement links TRBV7-9 to TRBJ1-5; tentatively, D is TRBD1 (6 bases). The CDR3 loop spans 16 amino acids. V was pared by 1 base and J by 4 bases, with 14 bases between. CDR1 is SEHNR and CDR2 is FQNEAQ in the germline V gene (reference sequence). The CDR3 DNA follows: TGTGCCAGCAGCTTAGAAGGGGGGCTAGGGAATCAGCCCCAGCATTTT. Amino acid sequence: CASSLEGGLGNQPQHF.

This clone was observed a handful of times. V gene TRBV12-5 combines with J gene TRBJ2-2; maybe TRBD2 (6 bases). The CDR3 is 13 residues long. Germline V gene data show CDR1 as LGHNT and CDR2 as FRNRAP. The CDR3 is CASRRDGTGELFF. In nucleotides, the CDR3 is TGTGCCAGCCGGCGGGACGGCACCGGGGAGCTGTTTTTT.

This clone was seen once. The rearrangement joins TRBV11-2 to TRBJ2-7; no clear D gene. Per germline, CDR1 SGHAT and CDR2 FQNNGV. The CDR3 sequence is 13 residues long. The ends were cut back, 1 base at V and 3 bases at J, with 7 bases in the middle. This chain's CDR3 is CASSLGDGYEQYF. Here the CDR3 DNA reads TGTGCCAGCAGCTTAGGAGACGGCTACGAGCAGTACTTC.

J is TRBJ1-2 and V is TRBV5-6; TRBD1 is a possible D gene (6 bases). CDR1 is SGHDT, CDR2 YYEEEE, per germline. Trimming took 4 bases from V and 6 from J, leaving 19 bases between them. The CDR3 loop spans 15 amino acids. Written as DNA, the CDR3 is TGTGCCAGCAGCCAACCAACAGGGAAGGGGGATGGCTACACCTTC. This translates into CASSQPTGKGDGYTF.

This CDR3 is CASSPRGGNYGYTF. CDR3 nucleotides: TGCGCCAGCAGCCCCCGGGGAGGGAACTATGGCTACACCTTC. The chain uses TRBV4-3 and TRBJ1-2; D not certain. Trimming took 4 bases from V and 2 from J, leaving 11 bases between them. The germline V gene has CDR1 LGHNA and CDR2 YSLEER. This CDR3 is 14 amino acids long.

This sequence joins TRBV20-1 and TRBJ2-7, with TRBD2 matching over 9 bases. The CDR3 is 11 residues long. J lost 4 bases, V lost 7 bases, and 2 bases had no gene match. Germline values: CDR1 DFQATT, CDR2 SNEGSKA (reference sequence). The CDR3 DNA reads as TGCAGTGTCAGCGGGAGGTACGAGCAGTACTTC. Its protein product is CSVSGRYEQYF.

The rearrangement links TRBV19 to TRBJ2-2; TRBD1 matches at 7 bases. CDR1 and CDR2 (germline): LNHDA, SQIVND (reference sequence). This CDR3 comprises 14 residues. V lost 7 bases to trimming and J lost 1 base; unmatched junction nucleotides: 3. The CDR3 sequence: CASTGTVNTGELFF. CDR3 in DNA: TGTGCCAGTACCGGGACAGTGAACACCGGGGAGCTGTTTTTT.

V usage is TRBV11-2 and J usage is TRBJ2-1; D is tentatively TRBD1 or TRBD2 (5 bases each). The V and J ends lost 5 bases and 2 bases respectively, with 10 bases between them. Germline CDR1 SGHAT, CDR2 FQNNGV. The CDR3 is made up of 14 amino acids. CDR3: CASSPGAAYNEQFF. CDR3 DNA: TGTGCCAGCAGCCCCGGGGCGGCCTACAATGAGCAGTTCTTC. The full variable domain, completed using reference TRBV11-2 and TRBJ2-1, is EAGVAQSPRYKIIEKRQSVAFWCNPISGHATLYWYQQILGQGPKLLIQFQNNGVVDDSQLPKDRFSAERLKGVDSTLKIQPAKLEDSAVYLCASSPGAAYNEQFFGPGTRLTVL.

J is TRBJ2-2 and V is TRBV11-2; a possible D gene is TRBD1 (5 bases). CDR3 length: 17 residues. Per germline, CDR1 SGHAT and CDR2 FQNNGV. Deletions cut 2 bases from V and 0 bases from J, with 13 bases between. CDR3 residues: CASSLIARGANTGELFF. DNA for the CDR3: TGTGCCAGCAGCTTAATTGCTAGGGGCGCGAACACCGGGGAGCTGTTTTTT.

The chain uses TRBV6-5 and TRBJ2-5; TRBD2 might be the D (5 bases). Looked up from germline, CDR1 is MNHEY and CDR2 is SVGAGI. Trimming cost V 7 bases and J 5 bases, with 14 bases left between them. The CDR3 spans 13 residues. CDR3 bases: TGTGCCAGCAACCGCCCCGGGGTTGAGACCCAGTACTTC. Protein sequence: CASNRPGVETQYF.

The V and J genes are TRBV7-2 and TRBJ1-5; the match to TRBD1 covers 9 bases. Germline CDR1 SGHTA, CDR2 FQGNSA. This CDR3 comprises 15 residues. After removal of 1 base from V and 3 bases from J, the junction contained 1 base not matched to a gene. This CDR3 reads CASSLGDRDNQPQHF. Here the CDR3 DNA reads TGTGCCAGCAGCTTAGGGGACAGGGACAATCAGCCCCAGCATTTT.

The chain links TRBV5-1 to TRBJ2-2; no firm D call. Germline lookup yields CDR1 SGHRS and CDR2 YFSETQ. CDR3 size: 13 residues. The V end lost 4 bases, the J end lost 5 bases, and 9 bases lay between the germline ends. CDR3 sequence: CASSSLRTGELFF. The CDR3 region has the DNA TGCGCCAGCAGCAGCCTAAGGACCGGGGAGCTGTTTTTT.

This clone appeared a few times. The rearrangement links TRBV7-9 to TRBJ1-3; tentative D call: TRBD1 (5 bases). Germline V gene lookup returns CDR1 SEHNR and CDR2 FQNEAQ (reference sequence). The ends were cut back, 1 base at V and 1 base at J, with 8 bases in the middle. The length of the CDR3 is 15 residues. The DNA for the CDR3 is TGTGCCAGCAGCTTAGGGGGGTATTCTGGAAACACCATATATTTT. The encoded protein is CASSLGGYSGNTIYF.